What follows are 18 T cell receptor beta chains derived from one specimen sequenced in a study of blood T cell repertoires in COVID-19. The repertoire was sequenced with immunoSEQ multiplex PCR; TCRdb's copy has only in-frame clones and lacks some. The sample carries about 94,000 clones, over 65% recorded once. Material for sequencing was peripheral blood. Receptors were obtained from a human donor in a cohort sampled during active COVID-19.

J is TRBJ2-5 and V is TRBV28, with 7 bases lining up with TRBD2. Trimming removed 3 bases from V and 2 bases from J; junction bases left unmatched: 6. Germline CDR1 is MDHEN and CDR2 is SYDVKM. This CDR3 has 15 amino acids. The CDR3 sequence is CASSFGGSRQETQYF. CDR3 nucleotides: TGTGCCAGCAGTTTTGGCGGGAGTCGGCAAGAGACCCAGTACTTC.

The chain employs TRBV30 and TRBJ2-1; 8 bases fit TRBD2. This CDR3 is built from 15 residues. Germline V CDR1 and CDR2: GTSNPN, SVGIG (reference sequence). The junction had 4 bases not matched to a gene; V was cut back by 3 bases and J by 0 bases. The chain's CDR3 is CAWRPTSGSYNEQFF. The DNA of the CDR3 is TGTGCCTGGAGACCTACTAGCGGCTCCTACAATGAGCAGTTCTTC.

The gene calls are TRBV6-1 and TRBJ1-4; D may be TRBD1 (6 bases). V lost 0 bases and J lost 6, with 11 bases in between. CDR3 size: 15 residues. CDR1 and CDR2 from the germline V gene are MNHNS and SASEGT. CDR3 DNA: TGTGCCAGCAGTGAAGCCCGGCAGGGGCATGAAAAACTGTTTTTT. Translated, it gives CASSEARQGHEKLFF.

This sequence joins TRBV6-5 and TRBJ2-7; 7 positions agree with TRBD1. Trimming at V came to 10 bases and at J to 1 base, leaving 4 bases not matched to a gene. Germline CDR1 and CDR2: MNHEY and SVGAGI. The CDR3 spans 12 residues. In DNA, the CDR3 is TGTGCCACCCTGACAGGGTCCTACGAGCAGTACTTC. Amino acid sequence: CATLTGSYEQYF.

V usage is TRBV29-1 and J usage is TRBJ2-7; tentatively, D is TRBD2 (5 bases). CDR1 and CDR2 from the germline V gene are SQVTM and ANQGSEA. Trimming took 7 bases from V and 6 from J, leaving 16 bases between them. The CDR3 length is 12 residues. The CDR3 loop reads CSAGIELGEQYF. In nucleotides, the CDR3 is TGCAGCGCCGGGATTGAGTTGGGCGAGCAGTACTTC.

The chain employs TRBV6-5 and TRBJ1-6, with D possibly matching TRBD1 (6 bases). The CDR3 totals 13 residues. Trimming took 6 bases from V and 6 from J, leaving 9 bases between them. Germline loops: CDR1 MNHEY, CDR2 SVGAGI. The DNA for the CDR3 is TGTGCCAGCAGCCCCAGGGGTAATTCACCCCTCCACTTT. Its protein product is CASSPRGNSPLHF.

The chain links TRBV28 to TRBJ1-3, with unresolved D. This CDR3 has 15 residues. Germline loops: CDR1 MDHEN, CDR2 SYDVKM. Trimming removed 2 bases from V and 2 bases from J, with 10 bases in between. The CDR3 is CASSLPQATGNTIYF. The CDR3 DNA reads TGTGCCAGCAGTTTACCCCAGGCGACTGGAAACACCATATATTTT.

The V call is TRBV7-8, the J call TRBJ1-4, with 7 bases lining up with TRBD1. The germline V gene encodes CDR1 SGHVS and CDR2 FQNEAQ. The CDR3 loop spans 14 amino acids. V shed 6 bases and J 8 bases; nucleotides not matched to a gene: 9. CDR3 DNA sequence: TGTGCCAGCAGGAAGACAGGGTTGGGGGAAAAACTGTTTTTT. This encodes CASRKTGLGEKLFF.

CDR3 residues: CASSVGGFGANVLTF. The CDR3 coding sequence is TGTGCCAGCAGTGTTGGAGGTTTTGGGGCCAACGTCCTGACTTTC. The rearrangement links TRBV2 to TRBJ2-6; tentatively, D is TRBD2 (5 bases). The V gene's germline CDR1 is SNHLY and CDR2 FYNNEI. The V gene lost 4 bases and the J gene lost 3 bases, with 10 bases spanning the gap. The CDR3 is 15 residues long.

The J gene is TRBJ2-7, the V gene TRBV3-1 (or the pseudogene TRBV3-2); the D gene is possibly TRBD2 (5 bases). V dropped 2 bases and J dropped 10 bases, with 15 bases sitting between them. Germline V lookup: CDR1 LGHDT, CDR2 YNNKEL (reference sequence). The CDR3 totals 13 residues. The CDR3 region is CASSQYTSGNQYF. The CDR3 bases are TGTGCCAGCAGCCAATACACATCGGGGAATCAGTACTTC.

The chain employs TRBV7-2 and TRBJ2-7, with TRBD2 as a possible D gene (6 bases). There are 13 residues in the CDR3. V was clipped by 3 bases and J by 4 bases, with 10 bases between them. The germline V gene encodes CDR1 SGHTA and CDR2 FQGNSA. CDR3 protein: CASSLVAEYEQYF. CDR3 in DNA: TGTGCCAGCAGCTTGGTAGCGGAATACGAGCAGTACTTC.

The chain uses TRBV27 and TRBJ2-7; 8 bases align to TRBD2. This CDR3 has 13 residues. Germline V gene lookup returns CDR1 MNHEY and CDR2 SMNVEV (reference sequence). The V segment lost 6 bases and the J segment 3 bases; nucleotides outside the gene matches: 4. The CDR3 here is CASSRREGYEQYF. DNA of the CDR3: TGTGCCAGCAGCCGACGGGAGGGCTACGAGCAGTACTTC.

This chain uses TRBV28 with TRBJ1-2; 7 nucleotides match TRBD1. The junction had 7 bases not matched to a gene; V was cut back by 6 bases and J by 0 bases. This CDR3 contains 15 residues. Per the germline V gene, CDR1 is MDHEN and CDR2 is SYDVKM. CDR3 loop: CASRTYTGANYGYTF. Here the CDR3 DNA reads TGTGCCAGCAGAACTTACACAGGGGCTAACTATGGCTACACCTTC.

This clone was counted a single time. The rearrangement uses TRBV9 and TRBJ1-6; 9 nucleotides align to TRBD1. This CDR3 contains 16 residues. Germline values: CDR1 SGDLS, CDR2 YYNGEE. V shed 3 bases and J 9 bases; nucleotides not matched to a gene: 10. Here the CDR3 reads CASSARVGTGLSPLHF. The CDR3 DNA reads as TGTGCCAGCAGCGCGAGGGTTGGGACAGGGCTTTCACCCCTCCACTTT.

This clone turned up a few times. The rearrangement links TRBV7-9 to TRBJ2-7, with TRBD1 identical over 8 bases. The germline gives CDR1 SEHNR, CDR2 FQNEAQ (reference sequence). There are 16 residues in the CDR3. The junction had 8 bases not matched to a gene; V was cut back by 2 bases and J by 2 bases. This CDR3 reads CASSLTTGVQAYEQYF. Here the CDR3 DNA reads TGTGCCAGCAGCTTAACGACAGGGGTTCAAGCCTACGAGCAGTACTTC.

The gene calls are TRBV14 and TRBJ2-3; D not certain. From germline, CDR1 is SGHDN and CDR2 FVKESK. V was cut by 0 bases and J by 4 bases, with 11 bases left in between. This CDR3 has 15 residues. CDR3 coding DNA: TGTGCCAGCAGCCAAGAATTGGGCTCCCCAGATACGCAGTATTTT. It encodes CASSQELGSPDTQYF.

The CDR3 DNA follows: TGTGCCAGCAGCCCAGGGGGCGGTGAGACCCAGTACTTC. It yields the protein CASSPGGGETQYF. The V and J genes are TRBV5-6 and TRBJ2-5, with 8 bases aligning to TRBD1. V was clipped by 4 bases and J by 5 bases; unmatched bases: 4. Germline-derived CDR1 and CDR2 are SGHDT and YYEEEE. The CDR3 runs 13 residues. The full variable domain, rest sourced from reference TRBV5-6 and TRBJ2-5, is DAGVTQSPTHLIKTRGQQVTLRCSPKSGHDTVSWYQQALGQGPQFIFQYYEEEERQRGNFPDRFSGHQFPNYSSELNVNALLLGDSALYLCASSPGGGETQYFGPGTRLLVL.

The chain combines TRBV9 with TRBJ2-3; tentatively, D is TRBD1 (5 bases). There are 14 residues in the CDR3. The V end was cut by 3 bases, the J end by 7 bases, with 15 bases between. CDR1 is SGDLS and CDR2 is YYNGEE in the germline V gene. CDR3: CASSEGRWTNTQYF. In DNA, the CDR3 is TGTGCCAGCAGCGAGGGGCGATGGACAAATACGCAGTATTTT.